Presented here are 3 T cell receptor beta chains from one specimen sequenced in a study of lymphopenia after photon versus proton radiotherapy. The repertoire was sequenced with immunoSEQ multiplex PCR; TCRdb's copy has only in-frame clones and lacks some. The table shows some 70,000 clones, with more than 75% occurring only once. The source material was peripheral blood, sampled from a patient treated with proton-based radiotherapy. The receptors shown here come from a man older than 75 with esophageal cancer.

This chain uses TRBV4-3 with TRBJ2-2, with 10 positions matching TRBD2. V gave up 0 bases and J gave up 2 bases; unmatched junction bases: 6. CDR3 length: 18 residues. The germline CDR1 and CDR2 sequences are LGHNA and YSLEER. The CDR3 protein is CASSQEGGLAANTGELFF. In nucleotides, the CDR3 is TGCGCCAGCAGCCAAGAAGGTGGACTAGCGGCTAACACCGGGGAGCTGTTTTTT.

The rearrangement joins TRBV21-1 to TRBJ2-5; the D call in the table, TRBD2, was not verified against the DNA. TRBV21-1 is an annotated pseudogene. CDR3 length equals 14 residues. The CDR3: CASSKGAPGETQYF. The CDR3 coding sequence is TGTGCCAGCAGCAAAGGGGCGCCGGGGGAGACCCAGTACTTC.

The chain recombines TRBV29-1 with TRBJ1-1; no clear D gene. CDR3 size: 10 residues. The germline gives CDR1 SQVTM, CDR2 ANQGSEA. V was pared by 5 bases and J by 6 bases, with 7 bases between. CDR3 bases: TGCAGCGTTTTACAAGCTGAAGCTTTCTTT. This encodes CSVLQAEAFF.